This T cell receptor beta chain originates from a study of CD4 T cells in relation to SARS-CoV-2 and coronaviruses. Study-level background: Convalescent donors were aged about 20 to 80, with median roughly 42 years. Study-wide points: Crossreactive clones expanded significantly less to SARS-CoV-2 than monoreactive clones. Samples before the pandemic and after infection were not matched within any donor.

CEF-cultured naive and memory CD4+ T cell DNA got survey-level sequencing. The protocol was immunoSEQ multiplex PCR, while the TCRdb copy is restricted to in-frame clones and leaves out a portion. The table lists about 37,000 clones, around 82% of them singletons. In regard to this clone: Its matching antigen is unknown.

CDR1 SQVTM and CDR2 ANQGSEA come from the germline V gene. The junction had 7 bases not matched to a gene; V was cut back by 1 base and J by 4 bases. The CDR3 sequence is 15 residues long. Specimen: naive CD4+ T cells from PBMCs, cultured in vitro. Regarding subset: naive CD4+ T cells isolated by negative enrichment. The clonotype was recovered from an adult with COVID-19. The chain carries TRBV29-1 and TRBJ2-3; 8 bases are shared with TRBD2. DNA for the CDR3: TGCAGCGTTGAAGTTGGCCCGGGAGGGGCAGATACGCAGTATTTT. It encodes CSVEVGPGGADTQYF.